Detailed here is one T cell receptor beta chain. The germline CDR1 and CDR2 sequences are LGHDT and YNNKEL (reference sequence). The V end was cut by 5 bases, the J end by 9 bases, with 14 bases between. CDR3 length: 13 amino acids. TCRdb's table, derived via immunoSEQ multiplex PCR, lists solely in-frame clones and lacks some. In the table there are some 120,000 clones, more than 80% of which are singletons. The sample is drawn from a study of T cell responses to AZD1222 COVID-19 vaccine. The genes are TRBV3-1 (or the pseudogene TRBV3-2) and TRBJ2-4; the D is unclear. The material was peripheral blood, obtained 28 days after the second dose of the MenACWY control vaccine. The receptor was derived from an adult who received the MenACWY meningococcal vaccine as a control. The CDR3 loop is CASSATTPSIQYF. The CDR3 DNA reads TGTGCCAGCAGCGCAACTACACCGAGCATTCAGTACTTC.